Given below is one T cell receptor beta chain in context. V dropped 3 bases and J dropped 11; count of bases not matched to a gene: 2. The germline gives CDR1 PRHDT, CDR2 FYEKMQ (reference sequence). This CDR3 comprises 11 residues. This sample was taken from a study of blood T cell repertoires in COVID-19. Study background: Samples came from the United States, Italy and Spain, spanning acute and convalescent COVID-19.

Per the original data handling: Amplifying reference gene primers gave estimates of nucleated cell counts. Here immunoSEQ multiplex PCR was the method, and the copy in TCRdb shows in-frame clones only, minus some. V, J and clone size are those of that table, while D and trimming were read from the DNA. The sample shows about 190,000 clones, less than 90% of them seen only once. The TCR was taken from a man aged 30 to 39 with acute or convalescent COVID-19. The V call is TRBV13, the J call TRBJ1-1, with 8 nucleotides matching TRBD1. Specimen: peripheral blood. The CDR3 DNA is TGTGCCAGCAGCTTGGACAGGGTGGCTTTCTTT. It translates to CASSLDRVAFF.